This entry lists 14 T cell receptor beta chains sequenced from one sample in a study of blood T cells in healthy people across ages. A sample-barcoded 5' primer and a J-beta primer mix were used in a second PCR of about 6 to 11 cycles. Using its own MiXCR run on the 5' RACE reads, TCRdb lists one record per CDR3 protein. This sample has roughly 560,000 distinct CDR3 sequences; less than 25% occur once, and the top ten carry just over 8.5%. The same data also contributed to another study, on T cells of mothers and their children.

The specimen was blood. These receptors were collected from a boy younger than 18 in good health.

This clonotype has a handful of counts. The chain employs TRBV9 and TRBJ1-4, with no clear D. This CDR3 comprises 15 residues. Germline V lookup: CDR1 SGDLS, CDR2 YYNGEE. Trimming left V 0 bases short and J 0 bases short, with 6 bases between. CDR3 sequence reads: CASSVGNPTNEKLFF. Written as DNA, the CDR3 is TGTGCCAGCAGCGTAGGGAACCCAACTAATGAAAAACTGTTTTTT.

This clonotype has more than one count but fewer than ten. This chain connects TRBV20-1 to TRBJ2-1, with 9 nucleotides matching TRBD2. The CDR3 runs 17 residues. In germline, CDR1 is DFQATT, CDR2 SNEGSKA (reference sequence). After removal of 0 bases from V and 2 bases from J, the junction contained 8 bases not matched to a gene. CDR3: CSAREASGKDTYNEQFF. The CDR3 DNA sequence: TGCAGTGCTAGAGAGGCTAGCGGGAAGGATACCTACAATGAGCAGTTCTTC.

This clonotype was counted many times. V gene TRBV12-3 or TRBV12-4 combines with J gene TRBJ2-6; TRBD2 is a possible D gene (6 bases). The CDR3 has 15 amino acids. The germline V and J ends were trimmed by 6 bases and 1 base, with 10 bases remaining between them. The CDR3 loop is CASRGLPSGANVLTF. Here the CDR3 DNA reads TGTGCCAGCAGAGGACTACCGTCTGGGGCCAACGTCCTGACTTTC.

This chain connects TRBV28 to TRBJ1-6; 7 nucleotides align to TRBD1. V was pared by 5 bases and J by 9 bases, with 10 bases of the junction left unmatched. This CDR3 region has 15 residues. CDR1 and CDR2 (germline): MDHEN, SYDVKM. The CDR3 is CASSTLDRVGSPLHF. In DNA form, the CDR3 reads TGTGCCAGCAGTACCCTAGACAGGGTTGGTTCACCCCTCCACTTT.

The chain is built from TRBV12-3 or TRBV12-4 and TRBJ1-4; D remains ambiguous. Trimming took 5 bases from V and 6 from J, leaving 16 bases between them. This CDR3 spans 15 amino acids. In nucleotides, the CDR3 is TGTGCCAGCAGTCCGACGGGGTCTATTTATGAAAAACTGTTTTTT. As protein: CASSPTGSIYEKLFF.

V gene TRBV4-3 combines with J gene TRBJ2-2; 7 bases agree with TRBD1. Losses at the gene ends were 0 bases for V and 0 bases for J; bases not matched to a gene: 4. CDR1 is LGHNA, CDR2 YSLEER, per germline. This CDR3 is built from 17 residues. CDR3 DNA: TGCGCCAGCAGCCAAGAGGACCAGGGGGCGAACACCGGGGAGCTGTTTTTT. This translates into CASSQEDQGANTGELFF.

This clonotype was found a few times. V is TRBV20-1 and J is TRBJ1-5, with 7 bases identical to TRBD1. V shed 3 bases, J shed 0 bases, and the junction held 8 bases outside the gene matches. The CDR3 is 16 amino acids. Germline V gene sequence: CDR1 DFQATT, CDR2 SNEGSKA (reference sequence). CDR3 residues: CSARPGGGFSNQPQHF. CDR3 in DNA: TGCAGTGCTAGGCCAGGGGGGGGGTTTAGCAATCAGCCCCAGCATTTT.

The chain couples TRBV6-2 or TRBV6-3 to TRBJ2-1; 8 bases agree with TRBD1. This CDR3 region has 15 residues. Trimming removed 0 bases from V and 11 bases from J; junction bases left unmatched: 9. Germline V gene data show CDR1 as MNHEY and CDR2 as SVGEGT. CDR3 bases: TGTGCCAGCAGTTACTCCCAGGGGGCTTTAGATAAGCAGTTCTTC. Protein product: CASSYSQGALDKQFF.

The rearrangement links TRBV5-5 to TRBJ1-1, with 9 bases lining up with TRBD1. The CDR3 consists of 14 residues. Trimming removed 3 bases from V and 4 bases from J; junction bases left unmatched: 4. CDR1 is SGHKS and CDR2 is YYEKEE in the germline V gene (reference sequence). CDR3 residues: CASSWGQGVTEAFF. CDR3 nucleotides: TGTGCCAGCAGCTGGGGACAGGGAGTCACTGAAGCTTTCTTT.

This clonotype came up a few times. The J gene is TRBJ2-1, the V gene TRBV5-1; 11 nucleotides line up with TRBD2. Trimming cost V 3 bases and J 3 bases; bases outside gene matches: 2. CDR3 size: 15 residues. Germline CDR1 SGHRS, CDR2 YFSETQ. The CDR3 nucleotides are TGCGCCAGCAGCTGGGGACTAGCGGACTACAATGAGCAGTTCTTC. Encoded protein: CASSWGLADYNEQFF.

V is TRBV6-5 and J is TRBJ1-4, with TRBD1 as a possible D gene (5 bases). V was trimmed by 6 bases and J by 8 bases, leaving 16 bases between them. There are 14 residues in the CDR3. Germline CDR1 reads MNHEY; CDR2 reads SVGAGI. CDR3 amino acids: CASSQGFLGEKLFF. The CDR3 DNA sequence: TGTGCCAGCAGCCAGGGATTTTTAGGAGAAAAACTGTTTTTT.

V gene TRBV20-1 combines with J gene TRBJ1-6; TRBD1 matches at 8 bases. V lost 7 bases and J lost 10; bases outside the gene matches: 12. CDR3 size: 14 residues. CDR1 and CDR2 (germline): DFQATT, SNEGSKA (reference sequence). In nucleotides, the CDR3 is TGCAGTGGTCGGACAGGGACCCTAAACTCACCCCTCCACTTT. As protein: CSGRTGTLNSPLHF.

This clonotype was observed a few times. The CDR3 protein is CASSFQILAGETQYF. For the CDR3, the DNA is TGTGCCAGCAGTTTTCAGATCCTAGCTGGGGAGACCCAGTACTTC. The chain combines TRBV28 with TRBJ2-1; a weak D match, TRBD2 (5 bases). The tail of the sequence fits TRBJ2-5 better, so the J call may be wrong. From germline, CDR1 is MDHEN and CDR2 SYDVKM. The CDR3 spans 15 residues.

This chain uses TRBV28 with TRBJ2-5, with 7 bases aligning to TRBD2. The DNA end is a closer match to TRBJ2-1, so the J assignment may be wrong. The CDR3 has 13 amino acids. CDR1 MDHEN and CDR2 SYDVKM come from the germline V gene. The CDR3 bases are TGTGCCAGCAGTTCCTCACTAGCGCGAGAGCAGTTCTTC. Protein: CASSSSLAREQFF.